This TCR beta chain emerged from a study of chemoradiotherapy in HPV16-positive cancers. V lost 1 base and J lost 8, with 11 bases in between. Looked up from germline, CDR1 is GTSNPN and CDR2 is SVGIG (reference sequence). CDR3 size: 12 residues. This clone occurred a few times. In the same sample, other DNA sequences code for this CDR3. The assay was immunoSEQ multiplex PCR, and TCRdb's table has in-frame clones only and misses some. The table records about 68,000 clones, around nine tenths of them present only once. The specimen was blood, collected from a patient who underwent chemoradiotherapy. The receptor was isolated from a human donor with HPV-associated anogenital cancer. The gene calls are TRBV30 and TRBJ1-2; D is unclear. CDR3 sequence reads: CAWSAQSGGYTF. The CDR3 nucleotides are TGTGCCTGGAGTGCACAGTCGGGAGGCTACACCTTC.